The next 32 T cell receptor beta chains were all read from a single sample in a study of response to subunit inactivated influenza vaccine. TCRdb reprocessed the RT-PCR reads via MiXCR and lists one record per CDR3 protein. In the table there are a few hundred thousand distinct CDR3 sequences, approximately 7.7% of which are singletons. The input for sequencing was PBMCs from blood, taken 23 months after vaccination. The receptors here all came from a man aged 50-75 years who received an inactivated influenza vaccine.

This clonotype was detected many times. The rearrangement links TRBV12-3 or TRBV12-4 to TRBJ2-1; TRBD2 might be the D (5 bases). V shed 0 bases and J shed 6 bases, with 9 bases lying between them. CDR3 size: 14 residues. The CDR3 protein is CASSLAGKFNEQFF. CDR3 DNA: TGTGCCAGCAGTTTAGCCGGGAAGTTCAATGAGCAGTTCTTC.

The genes are TRBV24-1 and TRBJ2-1; no clear D. Germline V gene data show CDR1 as KGHDR and CDR2 as SFDVKD. Deletions cut 3 bases from V and 0 bases from J, with 14 bases between. This CDR3 contains 17 residues. The CDR3 sequence is CATSDPRPDFSYNEQFF. DNA of the CDR3: TGTGCCACCAGTGATCCCCGGCCCGACTTCTCCTACAATGAGCAGTTCTTC.

In DNA, the CDR3 is TGTGCCAGCAGCCCTCCTCATCTGACCTACGAGCAGTACTTC. It specifies CASSPPHLTYEQYF. The J gene is TRBJ2-7, the V gene TRBV3-1; D unresolved. CDR1 and CDR2 (germline): LGHDT, YNNKEL (reference sequence). This CDR3 region has 14 residues. V was pared by 4 bases and J by 2 bases, with 12 bases between.

The sample holds many counts of this clonotype. The chain carries TRBV12-3 or TRBV12-4 and TRBJ1-6; possible D gene TRBD1, 5 bases. The CDR3 totals 15 residues. The V end lost 5 bases, the J end lost 6 bases, and 14 bases lay between the germline ends. In DNA, the CDR3 is TGTGCCAGCAGTCGAGCCGGGACTTCTAATTCACCCCTCCACTTT. Protein sequence: CASSRAGTSNSPLHF.

This clonotype has a handful of counts. The chain combines TRBV10-3 with TRBJ1-6; D uncertain. Trimming pared 8 bases from V and 9 bases from J, leaving 17 bases between. The CDR3 length is 14 residues. The germline CDR1 and CDR2 sequences are ENHRY and SYGVKD. The CDR3 spells CAIRGESKRSPLHF. The CDR3 nucleotides read TGTGCCATCCGCGGGGAAAGCAAACGTTCACCCCTCCACTTT.

The J gene is TRBJ2-7, the V gene TRBV3-1; 9 bases fit TRBD2. Per germline, CDR1 LGHDT and CDR2 YNNKEL (reference sequence). The V and J ends lost 0 bases and 6 bases, in that order; junction bases with no gene match: 6. The CDR3 extends over 15 amino acids. The CDR3 nucleotides read TGTGCCAGCAGCCAAGATCTAGCGGGACCTTCCGAGCAGTACTTC. Amino acids: CASSQDLAGPSEQYF.

This clonotype was recorded a few times. This rearrangement joins TRBV4-1 to TRBJ2-2; TRBD1 aligns across 8 bases. The CDR3 runs to 20 residues. Germline-derived CDR1 and CDR2 are MGHRA and YSYEKL. The V gene end was trimmed by 3 bases and the J gene end by 1 base; junction bases not matched to a gene: 16. The CDR3 loop reads CASSHDRTVVGTGNTGELFF. In nucleotides, the CDR3 is TGCGCCAGCAGCCACGACCGAACGGTGGTGGGGACAGGGAACACCGGGGAGCTGTTTTTT.

The table lists this clonotype with many counts. The chain couples TRBV29-1 to TRBJ2-1; 11 bases fit TRBD1. The CDR3 spans 16 residues. With V trimmed by 2 bases and J by 3 bases, 6 bases remained unmatched. The germline gives CDR1 SQVTM, CDR2 ANQGSEA. The CDR3 protein is CSVEWRDRGNYNEQFF. As DNA, the CDR3 is TGCAGCGTTGAATGGAGGGACAGGGGGAACTACAATGAGCAGTTCTTC.

This clonotype was detected many times. The CDR3 DNA follows: TGTGCCAGCACCCACGGGGGTGAAGCTTTCTTT. This translates into CASTHGGEAFF. The J gene is TRBJ1-1, the V gene TRBV6-5; TRBD1 is a possible D gene (5 bases). CDR3 length: 11 residues. Trimming pared 7 bases from V and 7 bases from J, leaving 10 bases between. Germline V gene lookup returns CDR1 MNHEY and CDR2 SVGAGI.

In its sample, this clonotype was seen many times. The V call is TRBV4-1, the J call TRBJ2-3; 9 positions match TRBD1. Germline CDR1 and CDR2: MGHRA and YSYEKL. The ends lost 5 bases at V and 6 bases at J; junction bases unmatched: 9. This CDR3 is 15 amino acids long. The chain's CDR3 is CASSYPGQGWDTQYF. The CDR3 DNA reads TGCGCCAGCAGCTACCCGGGACAGGGTTGGGATACGCAGTATTTT.

This clonotype was seen at least ten times. V and J are TRBV12-3 or TRBV12-4 and TRBJ2-1; perhaps TRBD2 as D (6 bases). The CDR3 has 15 residues. Trimming took 5 bases from V and 6 from J, leaving 17 bases between them. The CDR3 spells CASSVWRDRRNEQFF. The CDR3 nucleotides are TGTGCCAGCAGTGTTTGGAGGGACCGCCGCAATGAGCAGTTCTTC.

This clonotype came up a few times. At one boundary the junction diverges from the germline segment, which might be a read error. The chain couples TRBV20-1 to TRBJ2-7; 14 bases match TRBD2. Germline CDR1 DFQATT, CDR2 SNEGSKA (reference sequence). This CDR3 spans 14 amino acids. The CDR3 DNA sequence: TGCAGTGCGAGAGGGACTAGCGGGAGTTCCGAGCAGTACTTC. This translates into CSARGTSGSSEQYF.

This clonotype was seen more than once but under ten times. V gene TRBV10-3 combines with J gene TRBJ1-4; D perhaps matches TRBD1 (5 bases). Germline V gives CDR1 ENHRY, CDR2 SYGVKD. The CDR3 totals 12 residues. V lost 10 bases, J lost 6 bases, and 12 bases lay in between. The CDR3 DNA reads as TGTGCCACCGGGGGTGATGATGAAAAACTGTTTTTT. This gives the protein CATGGDDEKLFF.

This clonotype was counted only a few times. J is TRBJ1-1 and V is TRBV12-3 or TRBV12-4, with a tentative D call TRBD1 (5 bases). Deletions cut 4 bases from V and 3 bases from J, with 9 bases between. The CDR3 spans 13 residues. CDR3: CASSSTVYTEAFF. The CDR3 DNA follows: TGTGCCAGCAGTTCGACAGTTTACACTGAAGCTTTCTTT.

This clonotype was recorded at least ten times. The rearrangement links TRBV5-1 to TRBJ1-1; weak D call: TRBD1 (6 bases). The V gene lost 5 bases and the J gene lost 1 base, with 9 bases spanning the gap. Germline CDR1 reads SGHRS; CDR2 reads YFSETQ. The length of the CDR3 is 13 residues. This chain's CDR3 is CASREDRNTEAFF. The CDR3, as DNA: TGCGCCAGCAGGGAGGACAGGAACACTGAAGCTTTCTTT.

Only a few counts were recorded for this clonotype. The chain is built from TRBV11-3 and TRBJ2-4; D uncertain. Germline assignment: CDR1 SGHNT and CDR2 YENEEA. The CDR3 sequence is 15 residues long. With 5 bases removed from V and 0 bases from J, the gap between germline ends came to 11 bases. CDR3 sequence reads: CASSPLSGAKNIQYF. The CDR3, as DNA: TGTGCCAGCAGCCCCCTCTCGGGAGCCAAAAACATTCAGTACTTC.

This clonotype has only a few counts. This chain joins TRBV6-1 and TRBJ1-1; possible D gene TRBD1, 6 bases. CDR1 and CDR2 (germline): MNHNS, SASEGT. Trimming removed 7 bases at V and 0 bases at J, with 21 bases between. The CDR3 is made up of 17 amino acids. The CDR3 sequence is CASTLGGREVMNTEAFF. CDR3 DNA sequence: TGTGCCAGCACCCTAGGGGGGAGGGAGGTCATGAACACTGAAGCTTTCTTT.

The table lists this clonotype with a few counts. The CDR3 sequence: CSANQGRVYNEQFF. CDR3 coding DNA: TGCAGTGCCAATCAGGGTAGGGTCTACAATGAGCAGTTCTTC. The chain has TRBV20-1 and TRBJ2-1; possibly TRBD1 for D (5 bases). V lost 6 bases, J lost 3 bases, and 15 bases lay in between. Germline-derived CDR1 and CDR2 are DFQATT and SNEGSKA (reference sequence). This CDR3 region has 14 residues.

This rearrangement joins TRBV20-1 to TRBJ1-3; D ambiguous. This CDR3 comprises 14 residues. Trimming shortened V by 2 bases and J by 2 bases, and 10 bases separated the two germline ends. Per germline, CDR1 DFQATT and CDR2 SNEGSKA (reference sequence). The CDR3 coding sequence is TGCAGTGCTAGAAACGTAAAAGCTGGAAACACCATATATTTT. Its translation is CSARNVKAGNTIYF.

This clonotype was picked up many times. This sequence joins TRBV5-5 and TRBJ2-1; 10 nucleotides match TRBD1. With V trimmed by 3 bases and J by 8 bases, 8 bases remained unmatched. Per germline, CDR1 SGHKS and CDR2 YYEKEE (reference sequence). The CDR3 length is 15 residues. CDR3 coding DNA: TGTGCCAGCAGCTCGGGCGGGACAGGGGTCTATGAGCAGTTCTTC. This encodes CASSSGGTGVYEQFF.

This clonotype was detected a few times. The rearrangement links TRBV5-1 to TRBJ2-3, with TRBD2 matching over 8 bases. With 4 bases clipped from V and 1 base from J, the junction kept 14 bases outside the gene matches. Looked up from germline, CDR1 is SGHRS and CDR2 is YFSETQ. This CDR3 contains 18 residues. CDR3 loop: CASSHKAGAIVGTDTQYF. Here the CDR3 DNA reads TGCGCCAGCAGCCATAAAGCGGGAGCGATAGTAGGCACAGATACGCAGTATTTT.

The gene calls are TRBV24-1 and TRBJ2-1, with D possibly matching TRBD1 (5 bases). The length of the CDR3 is 10 residues. CDR1 and CDR2 from the germline V gene are KGHDR and SFDVKD. The V gene lost 8 bases and the J gene lost 8 bases, with 6 bases spanning the gap. The CDR3 DNA is TGTGCCACCAAGGGGCATGAGCAGTTCTTC. It encodes CATKGHEQFF.

In this sample, this clonotype turned up a few times. CDR3 in DNA: TGTGCCAGCAGCTTAGGACGCGGGGTCCACGAGCAGTACTTC. Its translation is CASSLGRGVHEQYF. The J gene is TRBJ2-7, the V gene TRBV11-3, with D perhaps matching TRBD2 (6 bases). The V end lost 1 base, the J end lost 5 bases, and 12 bases lay between the germline ends. The germline V gene encodes CDR1 SGHNT and CDR2 YENEEA. This CDR3 is 14 amino acids long.

This clonotype was counted a few times. The chain couples TRBV10-3 to TRBJ2-7; either TRBD1 or TRBD2 may supply D (5 bases each). Trimming cost V 5 bases and J 0 bases, with 11 bases left between them. CDR3 length: 14 residues. The germline V gene has CDR1 ENHRY and CDR2 SYGVKD. This chain's CDR3 is CAISRDGLSYEQYF. The CDR3 DNA is TGTGCCATCAGTAGGGACGGACTCTCCTACGAGCAGTACTTC.

This clonotype has ten or more counts. The chain has TRBV3-1 and TRBJ1-4, with 7 bases fitting TRBD1. Losses at the gene ends were 1 base for V and 9 bases for J; bases not matched to a gene: 2. The CDR3 totals 13 residues. Looked up from germline, CDR1 is LGHDT and CDR2 is YNNKEL (reference sequence). The CDR3 bases are TGTGCCAGCAGCCAAGGGACAGGACAAAAACTGTTTTTT. It translates to CASSQGTGQKLFF. Complete variable domain (other parts from reference TRBV3-1 and TRBJ1-4): DTAVSQTPKYLVTQMGNDKSIKCEQNLGHDTMYWYKQDSKKFLKIMFSYNNKELIINETVPNRFSPKSPDKAHLNLHINSLELGDSAVYFCASSQGTGQKLFFGSGTQLSVL.

This clonotype was seen repeatedly, ten times or more. The gene calls are TRBV4-2 and TRBJ2-2; D unresolved. The CDR3 runs to 11 residues. Germline-derived CDR1 and CDR2 are LGHNA and YNFKEQ. Trimming took off 2 bases at V and 7 bases at J, with 2 bases between the two ends. The CDR3 reads CASSQFGELFF. In DNA, the CDR3 is TGTGCCAGCAGCCAATTCGGGGAGCTGTTTTTT.

The CDR3 reads CASSMGAGETQYF. The CDR3 nucleotides read TGTGCCAGCAGTATGGGGGCTGGGGAGACCCAGTACTTC. This sequence joins TRBV25-1 and TRBJ2-5, with D tentatively TRBD1 (6 bases). Per the germline V gene, CDR1 is MGHDK and CDR2 is SYGVNS. The CDR3 covers 13 residues. V gave up 5 bases and J gave up 5 bases, with 12 bases separating them.

This clonotype was seen only a few times. The chain uses TRBV7-2 and TRBJ2-1; D is unclear. The CDR3 has 14 amino acids. Germline CDR1 reads SGHTA; CDR2 reads FQGNSA. The germline V and J ends were trimmed by 4 bases and 5 bases, with 12 bases remaining between them. CDR3 DNA sequence: TGTGCCAGCAGCTCCACCAACCACGACAATGAGCAGTTCTTC. Its translation is CASSSTNHDNEQFF.

The chain has TRBV11-2 and TRBJ2-7; tentatively, D is TRBD1 (6 bases). CDR3 length: 12 residues. Trimming took 7 bases from V and 3 from J, leaving 10 bases between them. The germline V gene has CDR1 SGHAT and CDR2 FQNNGV. CDR3 sequence reads: CASTDSVYEQYF. As DNA, the CDR3 is TGTGCCAGCACGGACAGTGTCTACGAGCAGTACTTC. The whole variable domain, remainder taken from reference TRBV11-2 and TRBJ2-7, is EAGVAQSPRYKIIEKRQSVAFWCNPISGHATLYWYQQILGQGPKLLIQFQNNGVVDDSQLPKDRFSAERLKGVDSTLKIQPAKLEDSAVYLCASTDSVYEQYFGPGTRLTVT.

The sample holds a few counts of this clonotype. J is TRBJ1-6 and V is TRBV19, with D tentatively TRBD1 (5 bases). The CDR3 has 17 amino acids. Germline V gene data show CDR1 as LNHDA and CDR2 as SQIVND (reference sequence). V was pared by 4 bases and J by 8 bases, with 21 bases between. The CDR3 spells CASSTGPAGRSYSPLHF. In DNA form, the CDR3 reads TGTGCCAGTAGTACCGGACCGGCAGGGAGGAGTTATTCACCCCTCCACTTT.

The rearrangement links TRBV12-3 or TRBV12-4 to TRBJ2-7; 8 bases agree with TRBD1. Trimming took 2 bases from V and 9 from J; bases not matched to a gene: 18. The CDR3 is made up of 17 amino acids. The CDR3 nucleotides read TGTGCCAGCAGTTTATGGGGTTCTGGACAGGGCCTAATCGGGCAGTACTTC. Encoded protein: CASSLWGSGQGLIGQYF.

This clonotype was found a few times. The chain employs TRBV6-5 and TRBJ2-1, with 10 bases identical to TRBD2. The V gene end was trimmed by 4 bases and the J gene end by 2 bases; junction bases not matched to a gene: 5. This CDR3 is built from 16 residues. The germline CDR1 and CDR2 sequences are MNHEY and SVGAGI. CDR3 residues: CASSFRGLATYNEQFF. As DNA, the CDR3 is TGTGCCAGCAGTTTCCGGGGACTAGCGACCTACAATGAGCAGTTCTTC.